The source of this T cell receptor (beta chain) is a study of cytomegalovirus exposure and HLA in healthy donors. In regard to this clone: Its antigen is currently unknown. Sequence at one end of the junction differs from germline and may be a read error. The sample carries other DNA sequences with the same CDR3.

The primer mix had 60 Vbeta and 13 Jbeta primers. Sequencing was performed with immunoSEQ multiplex PCR; in TCRdb, only in-frame clones are kept and a portion is missing. This repertoire includes about 72,000 clones. There are 15 residues in the CDR3. CDR1 KGHSH and CDR2 LQKENI come from the germline V gene. Study findings and constraints: Cytomegalovirus-associated TCR beta chains were listed, numbering over 150. Of the V segments, some could not be distinguished, including TRBV6-2 and TRBV6-3, and were excluded.

The genes are TRBV18 and TRBJ2-2, with D tentatively TRBD2 (5 bases). The receptor comes from a man between 50 and 59 years old in good health and CMV-seropositive. Specimen: PBMCs. The CDR3 DNA follows: TGCGCCAGCTCACCAAGGGAGAGGAGCACCGGGGAGCTGTTTTTT. This codes for CASSPRERSTGELFF.